These T cell receptor beta chains were read from a single sample in a study of shared T cell receptors in the human thymus. Generated by immunoSEQ multiplex PCR, the TCRdb table keeps only in-frame clones and is missing some. Of about 660,000 clones listed, over 75% are singletons. The sample was also reused in another study, on human thymus T cells.

Sequenced input: thymocytes. These receptor sequences come from a boy younger than two with a congenital heart defect. Both conserved end residues are part of each CDR3. Fields, in order: D gene, J gene, clone size, V gene, CDR3 DNA, CDR3 protein. A D gene is named only where the DNA matches it firmly. Clone size is stated in some rows and not others, as once, few, many or a class when expanded.

NA TRBJ1-2 NA TRBV5-4 TGTGCCAGCAGCTTGGTTGGGGTGCGGGAAGGCTACACCTTC CASSLVGVREGYTF
NA TRBJ1-2 NA TRBV5-6 TGTGCCAGCAGCGCCTTAACAGATAACTATGGCTACACCTTC CASSALTDNYGYTF
TRBD2 TRBJ2-3 NA TRBV9 TGTGCCAGCAGCGTAGATCGGACGGGGGGGGAAAACACAGATACGCAGTATTTT CASSVDRTGGENTDTQYF
NA TRBJ2-7 NA TRBV15 TGTGCCACCAGCAGACGGAAGACAGTCTCCTACGAGCAGTACTTC CATSRRKTVSYEQYF
NA TRBJ2-7 NA TRBV10-1 TGCGCCAGCAGTGAAGACCCGGGCTCCTACGAGCAGTACTTC CASSEDPGSYEQYF
TRBD1 TRBJ1-1 NA TRBV6-5 TGTGCCAGCAGGATCGGACAGGTAGAAGCTTTCTTT CASRIGQVEAFF
TRBD1 TRBJ1-2 NA TRBV10-3 TGTGCCATCAGTCCGACAGGGAGTGATGGCTACACCTTC CAISPTGSDGYTF
TRBD1 TRBJ1-6 NA TRBV7-6 TGTGCCAGCAGCCCGGACAGGGGGCTCTCTCGGTCACCCCTCCACTTT CASSPDRGLSRSPLHF
NA TRBJ1-5 NA TRBV4-1 TGCGCCAGCAGCCAAGATTTTTGTCTGGACACCCGATTTCTTAGCAATCAGCCCCAGCATTTT CASSQDFCLDTRFLSNQPQHF
TRBD1 TRBJ1-2 NA TRBV28 TGTGCCAGCAGCCGGACAGGGGTAAACTATGGCTACACCTTC CASSRTGVNYGYTF
NA TRBJ2-7 NA TRBV11-2 TGTGCCAGCAGCTTAGATGCCCCCCGGGAGTGGGATTACGAGCAGTACTTC CASSLDAPREWDYEQYF
TRBD1 TRBJ1-2 NA TRBV7-8 TGTGCCAGCAGCTTATTAGGAGGACAGGGAGTAGACTATGGCTACACCTTC CASSLLGGQGVDYGYTF
NA TRBJ2-3 few TRBV29-1 TGCAGCGTTTTTGGGCAGGGAAGCACAGATACGCAGTATTTT CSVFGQGSTDTQYF
NA TRBJ2-5 NA TRBV4-2 TGTGCCAGCAGCCAAGTACTGGGGGGAGAGACCCAGTACTTC CASSQVLGGETQYF
NA TRBJ2-7 NA TRBV7-2 TGTGCCAGCAGCGTCGACACCACCTACGAGCAGTACTTC CASSVDTTYEQYF
TRBD2 TRBJ2-3 NA TRBV6-1 TGTGCCAGCAGTGAAGGGCAGGGACTAGCGGAACCAGATACGCAGTATTTT CASSEGQGLAEPDTQYF
TRBD2 TRBJ2-3 NA TRBV4-3 TGCGCCAGCAGCCGGATTACCCGACTAGCGGGGGTATCGGATACGCAGTATTTT CASSRITRLAGVSDTQYF
NA TRBJ2-6 NA TRBV4-3 TGCGCCAGCAGCCTCACTGAACAGTTCAGCTCTGGGGCCAACGTCCTGACTTTC CASSLTEQFSSGANVLTF
NA TRBJ1-6 NA TRBV5-1 TGCGCCAGCAGCTTGTTGCCGGACTTCTATAATTCCCCCCTCCACTTT CASSLLPDFYNSPLHF
NA TRBJ2-3 NA TRBV29-1 TGCAGCGTTGTCAGCCCGACCTACAGGACGAGCACAGATACGCAGTATTTT CSVVSPTYRTSTDTQYF
TRBD1 TRBJ2-7 few TRBV28 TGTGCCAGCAGTATCGGACAGGGCCCCCCCTACGAGCAGTACTTC CASSIGQGPPYEQYF
NA TRBJ2-3 NA TRBV10-2 TGCGCCAGCAGTTCTCACACCAACGTGCAGGGGACGCAGTATTTT CASSSHTNVQGTQYF
NA TRBJ2-2 NA TRBV27 TGTGCCAGCAGTAAAGGGGCAGGGACCGGGGAGCTGTTTTTT CASSKGAGTGELFF
NA TRBJ1-1 once TRBV19 TGTGCCAGTAGTATAAGCGCGGAACTGAACACTGAAGCTTTCTTT CASSISAELNTEAFF
TRBD2 TRBJ2-4 NA TRBV6-7 TGTGCCAGCAGTTACCAGCGGGAGGGCCGACAGGACATTCAGTACTTC CASSYQREGRQDIQYF
NA TRBJ1-2 NA TRBV6-5 TGTGCCAGCAGTTACTCGGCGGGGATCAGCTATGGCTACACCTTC CASSYSAGISYGYTF
NA TRBJ2-3 NA TRBV7-6 TGTGCCAGCAGCCTATTGTGGCGGCTCGGCACAGATACGCAGTATTTT CASSLLWRLGTDTQYF
TRBD2 TRBJ2-3 NA TRBV28 TGTGCCAGCAGTACCACAAAGCGGGGGGGAGGGGATACGCAGTATTTT CASSTTKRGGGDTQYF
TRBD1 TRBJ1-1 NA TRBV4-1 TGCGCCAGCAGCCTAGGGACAGGGATCACTGAAGCTTTCTTT CASSLGTGITEAFF
TRBD2 TRBJ2-7 NA TRBV7-9 TGTGCCAGCAGCTACAACAAAACTAGCGGGGGGAGCTCCTACGAGCAGTACTTC CASSYNKTSGGSSYEQYF
NA TRBJ2-7 NA TRBV25-1 TGTGCCAGCAGTGAAACAAGTTACGAGCAGTACTTC CASSETSYEQYF
TRBD2 TRBJ2-7 NA TRBV4-1 TGCGCCAGCAGCCAAGAACGAACTAGCGGCTACGAGCAGTACTTC CASSQERTSGYEQYF
NA TRBJ2-2 NA TRBV6-6 TGTGCCAGCAGTTACTCTGGACTCCCAAACACCGGGGAGCTGTTTTTT CASSYSGLPNTGELFF
NA TRBJ2-7 NA TRBV28 TGTGCCAAGGCGGGCTTAAACGGAAGAGTGGGTGAGCAGTACTTC CAKAGLNGRVGEQYF
NA TRBJ1-2 NA TRBV14 TGTGCCAGCAGCCAAGATCTCGGGGACACGACCTATGGCTACACCTTC CASSQDLGDTTYGYTF
NA TRBJ1-5 NA TRBV18 TGTGCCAGCTCCCAAGGGGCCCAGCCCCAGCATTTT CASSQGAQPQHF
TRBD2 TRBJ2-1 NA TRBV5-1 TGCGCCAGCAGCTTGGATTGTCTAGCGGTTAACAATGAGCAGTTCTTC CASSLDCLAVNNEQFF
NA TRBJ1-4 NA TRBV5-1 TGCGCCAGCAGCTTGGGAGCAACTAATGAAAAACTGTTTTTT CASSLGATNEKLFF
NA TRBJ2-2 NA TRBV29-1 TGCAGCGTTGAGTTACTCCCCGGGGAGCTGTTTTTT CSVELLPGELFF
TRBD1 TRBJ2-1 once TRBV27 TGTGCCAGCAGTCCTTCCGGACAGGGCGAGGGAGAGCAGTTCTTC CASSPSGQGEGEQFF
NA TRBJ1-2 NA TRBV29-1 TGCAGCGTTGATCGGGGGGGAGATGGCTACACCTTC CSVDRGGDGYTF
TRBD2 TRBJ2-5 few TRBV29-1 TGCAGCGACTTCCAGGGAGGGCCTTTAGAGACCCAGTACTTC CSDFQGGPLETQYF
NA TRBJ1-5 NA TRBV27 TGTGCCAGCAGTTTTTACAGGGATTATCAGCCCCAGCATTTT CASSFYRDYQPQHF
NA TRBJ1-1 few TRBV7-4 TGTGCCAGCAGCGCCGTACGCTTAAGCGACACTGAAGCTTTCTTT CASSAVRLSDTEAFF
TRBD1 TRBJ1-2 NA TRBV7-4 TGTGCCAGCAGCCCCCCAGGGAGGGGACAGGGGGCGGGAGGCTACACCTTC CASSPPGRGQGAGGYTF
NA TRBJ2-3 NA TRBV28 TGTGCCAGCAGTTTCAGAGATACGCAGTATTTT CASSFRDTQYF
NA TRBJ2-7 NA TRBV27 TGTGCCAGCAGTCCTGGGAGCTCCTACGAGCAGTACTTC CASSPGSSYEQYF
TRBD1 TRBJ1-2 NA TRBV5-1 TGCGCCAGCAGCCCGGGGACAGGAAATAAATATGGCTACACCTTC CASSPGTGNKYGYTF